The rows below give T cell receptor beta chains drawn from one sample of a study of blood T cells in healthy people across ages. TCRdb itself ran the 5' RACE reads through MiXCR, one entry per CDR3 protein. The sample shows hundreds of thousands of distinct CDR3 sequences, roughly 53% of them seen only once. Specimen: blood. The receptors originated from a man in his sixties in good health. Each CDR3 is given with its conserved first and last residue. A D gene is named only where the DNA matches it firmly. A row's size may be missing; if present it is once, few, many or a size class.

>TRBJ1-2|14|once|TRBD1|TRBV20-1
CSARAQDRGYGYTF
TGCAGTGCTAGGGCCCAGGACAGGGGCTATGGCTACACCTTC
>TRBJ2-5|13|NA|NA|TRBV7-2
CASSYGVDETQYF
TGTGCCAGCAGCTACGGGGTTGACGAGACCCAGTACTTC
>TRBJ2-1|14|NA|TRBD1|TRBV9
CASSARDSYNEQFF
TGTGCCAGCAGCGCGAGGGACAGCTACAATGAGCAGTTCTTC
>TRBJ2-7|14|few|NA|TRBV7-8
CASSLKGLDYEQYF
TGTGCCAGCAGCTTAAAGGGGTTGGACTACGAGCAGTACTTC
>TRBJ2-3|18|NA|NA|TRBV24-1
CATSDSPDSLPPTDTQYF
TGTGCCACCAGTGATTCCCCCGACTCTCTTCCCCCCACAGATACGCAGTATTTT
>TRBJ1-1|17|few|NA|TRBV10-3
CAISESRRGGDKSEAFF
TGTGCCATCAGTGAATCTAGACGGGGAGGGGATAAGAGTGAAGCTTTCTTT
>TRBJ2-1|14|NA|TRBD2|TRBV3-1
CASMGAGLHNEQFF
TGTGCCAGTATGGGAGCGGGACTTCACAATGAGCAGTTCTTC
>TRBJ2-3|14|NA|TRBD2|TRBV24-1
CATSEGLAADTQYF
TGTGCCACCAGTGAGGGACTAGCCGCAGATACGCAGTATTTT
>TRBJ2-1|17|once|TRBD2|TRBV5-1
CASSLEGSGGFYNEQFF
TGCGCCAGCAGCTTGGAAGGGAGCGGGGGGTTCTACAATGAGCAGTTCTTC
>TRBJ2-7|14|many|TRBD1|TRBV5-1
CASSAGTGTYEQYF
TGCGCCAGCAGCGCCGGGACAGGGACCTACGAGCAGTACTTC
>TRBJ2-2|16|NA|NA|TRBV7-8
CASSFQTGPNTGELFF
TGTGCCAGCAGCTTCCAGACAGGCCCGAACACCGGGGAGCTGTTTTTT
>TRBJ2-1|15|NA|TRBD2|TRBV27
CASSPNSGGAGEQFF
TGTGCCAGCAGTCCCAATAGCGGGGGGGCGGGTGAGCAGTTCTTC
>TRBJ1-6|14|NA|TRBD1|TRBV6-6
CASNPGTGGSPLHF
TGTGCCAGCAACCCCGGGACAGGGGGTTCACCCCTCCACTTT
>TRBJ2-1|15|NA|NA|TRBV20-1
CSARGLGRTYNEQFF
TGCAGTGCTAGAGGGTTAGGCAGGACCTACAATGAGCAGTTCTTC
>TRBJ2-7|12|NA|NA|TRBV2
CASLQAAYEQYF
TGTGCCAGCTTACAGGCGGCCTACGAGCAGTACTTC
>TRBJ2-3|14|NA|NA|TRBV5-1
CASRPGGIADTQYF
TGCGCCAGCAGGCCCGGGGGCATCGCAGATACGCAGTATTTT
>TRBJ2-7|14|NA|TRBD2|TRBV20-1
CSARSDGGSYEQYF
TGCAGTGCTAGAAGTGACGGGGGGTCCTACGAGCAGTACTTC
>TRBJ1-5|15|NA|NA|TRBV20-1
CSARDGGSGNQPQHF
TGCAGTGCTAGAGACGGGGGATCGGGCAATCAGCCCCAGCATTTT
>TRBJ2-7|14|few|TRBD1|TRBV15
CATSTWTGLYEQYF
TGTGCCACCAGCACCTGGACAGGGCTTTACGAGCAGTACTTC
>TRBJ2-3|15|NA|NA|TRBV4-1
CAGSPTGTTLSTQYF
TGCGCCGGCAGCCCCACCGGGACCACGCTCTCTACGCAGTATTTT